This T cell receptor (beta chain) was recorded in a study of immune evolution from preneoplasia to lung adenocarcinoma. Overall study results and limits: Clonality was highest in normal lung, lower in later-stage lesions apparently.

About this clone: What it binds is not known.

The V end was cut by 4 bases, the J end by 0 bases, with 13 bases between. This CDR3 region has 15 residues. Germline-derived CDR1 and CDR2 are LNHNV and YYDKDF (reference sequence). The protocol was immunoSEQ multiplex PCR, while the TCRdb copy is restricted to in-frame clones and leaves out a portion. Of thousands of clones in the sample, around 86% were seen once. The rearrangement links TRBV15 to TRBJ2-7, with D tentatively TRBD1 or TRBD2 (5 bases each). The TCR was taken from a person aged 55-85 years with lung adenocarcinoma. Sequenced sample: FFPE adjacent normal lung tissue. The CDR3 region is CATSIQVGGSYEQYF. CDR3 DNA: TGTGCCACCAGCATACAGGTTGGGGGCTCCTACGAGCAGTACTTC.